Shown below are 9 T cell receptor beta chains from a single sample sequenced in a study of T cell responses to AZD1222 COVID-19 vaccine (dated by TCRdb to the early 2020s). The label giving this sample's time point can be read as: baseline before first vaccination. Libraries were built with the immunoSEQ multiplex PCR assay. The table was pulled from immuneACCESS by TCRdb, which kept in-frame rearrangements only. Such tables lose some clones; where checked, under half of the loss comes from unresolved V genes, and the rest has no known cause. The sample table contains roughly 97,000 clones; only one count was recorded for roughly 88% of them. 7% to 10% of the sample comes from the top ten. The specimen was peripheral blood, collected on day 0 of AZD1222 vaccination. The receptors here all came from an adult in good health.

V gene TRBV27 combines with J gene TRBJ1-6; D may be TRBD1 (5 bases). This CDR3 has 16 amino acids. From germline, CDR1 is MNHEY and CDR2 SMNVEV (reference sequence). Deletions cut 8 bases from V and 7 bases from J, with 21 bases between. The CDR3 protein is CASRSLPGRKNSPLHF. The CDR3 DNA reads TGTGCCAGCCGTTCTCTCCCGGGACGGAAGAATTCACCCCTCCACTTT.

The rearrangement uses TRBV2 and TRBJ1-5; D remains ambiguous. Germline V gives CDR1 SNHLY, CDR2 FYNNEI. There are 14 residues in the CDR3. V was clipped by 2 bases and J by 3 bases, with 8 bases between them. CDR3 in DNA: TGTGCCAGCAGTGAAACGTACGACAATCAGCCCCAGCATTTT. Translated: CASSETYDNQPQHF.

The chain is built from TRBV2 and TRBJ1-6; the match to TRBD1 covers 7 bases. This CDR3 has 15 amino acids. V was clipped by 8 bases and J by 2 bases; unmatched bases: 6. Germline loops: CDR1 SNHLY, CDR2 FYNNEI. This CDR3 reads CASYSGGTYNSPLHF. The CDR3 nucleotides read TGTGCCAGCTATTCAGGGGGAACCTATAATTCACCCCTCCACTTT.

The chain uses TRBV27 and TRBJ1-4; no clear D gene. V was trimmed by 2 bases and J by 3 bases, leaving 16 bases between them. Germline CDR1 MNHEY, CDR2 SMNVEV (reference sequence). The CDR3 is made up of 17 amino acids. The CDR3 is CASSLIPRYRSNEKLFF. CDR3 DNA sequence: TGTGCCAGCAGTTTAATTCCCCGATATCGGTCTAATGAAAAACTGTTTTTT.

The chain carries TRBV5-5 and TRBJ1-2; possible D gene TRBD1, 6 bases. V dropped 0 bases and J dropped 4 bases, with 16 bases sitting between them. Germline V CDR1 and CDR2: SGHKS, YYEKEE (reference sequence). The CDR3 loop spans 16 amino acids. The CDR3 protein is CASSLGWTETFYGYTF. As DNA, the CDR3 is TGTGCCAGCAGCTTGGGGTGGACAGAGACCTTCTATGGCTACACCTTC.

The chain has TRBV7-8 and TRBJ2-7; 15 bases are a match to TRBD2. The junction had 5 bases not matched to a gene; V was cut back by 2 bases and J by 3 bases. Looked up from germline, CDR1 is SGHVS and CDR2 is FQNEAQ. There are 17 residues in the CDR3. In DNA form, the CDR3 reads TGTGCCAGCAGCTTAAGGGCGGGACTAGCGGGGGGCTACGAGCAGTACTTC. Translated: CASSLRAGLAGGYEQYF.

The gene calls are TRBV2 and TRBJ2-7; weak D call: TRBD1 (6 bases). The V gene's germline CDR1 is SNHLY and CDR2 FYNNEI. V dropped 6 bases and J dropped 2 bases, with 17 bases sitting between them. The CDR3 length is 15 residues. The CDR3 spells CASRAGDQVTYEQYF. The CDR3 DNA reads TGTGCCAGCAGGGCAGGGGATCAGGTAACCTACGAGCAGTACTTC.

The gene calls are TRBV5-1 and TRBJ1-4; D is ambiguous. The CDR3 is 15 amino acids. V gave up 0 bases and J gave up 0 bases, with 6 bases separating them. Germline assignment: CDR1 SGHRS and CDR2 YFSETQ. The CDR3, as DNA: TGCGCCAGCAGCTTGGCGTTGGCAACTAATGAAAAACTGTTTTTT. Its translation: CASSLALATNEKLFF.

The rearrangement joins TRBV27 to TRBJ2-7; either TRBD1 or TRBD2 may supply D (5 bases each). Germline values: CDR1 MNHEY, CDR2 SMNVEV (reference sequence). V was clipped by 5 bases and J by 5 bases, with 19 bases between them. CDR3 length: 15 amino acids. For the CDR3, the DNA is TGTGCCAGCAGTGTAAGGGACCGGAGTTCGGACGAGCAGTACTTC. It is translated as CASSVRDRSSDEQYF.